This is a list of T cell receptor beta chains from one sample in a study of T-cell memory formation after mild COVID-19. TCRdb fed the 5' RACE reads into MiXCR, producing one record per CDR3 protein. The table records some 210,000 distinct CDR3 sequences, 10% to 13% of them present only once. The sample consisted of PBMCs or a T cell subset sorted from them (not recorded which). These TCRs come from a man younger than 35 who had mild COVID-19 (a few samples of this study predate the infection). Cell type and time point are not known. Each CDR3 is given with its conserved first and last residue. The order of the fields is D gene, J gene, clone size, V gene, CDR3 DNA, CDR3 protein. A D gene is named only where the DNA matches it firmly. Clone size is given for some rows only: seen once, a few or many times, or a class if the clone is expanded.

TRBD1,TRBJ2-2,-,TRBV24-1,TGTGCCACCAGTGATACAGGGGGCACCGGGGAGCTGTTTTTT,CATSDTGGTGELFF
-,TRBJ2-7,few,TRBV4-1,TGCGCCAGCAGCCCCCGCCCCTACGGCCGAACCTACGAGCAGTACTTC,CASSPRPYGRTYEQYF
-,TRBJ2-5,few,TRBV15,TGTGCCACCAGCAGAGAACTAGGGCAAGAGACCCAGTACTTC,CATSRELGQETQYF
-,TRBJ1-5,-,TRBV30,TGTGCCTGGAGTGTCGGGCAGGGGAATCAGCCCCAGCATTTT,CAWSVGQGNQPQHF
-,TRBJ2-1,-,TRBV18,TGTGCCAGCTCACCAATCGGGGGTGGCTACAATGAGCGGTTCTTC,CASSPIGGGYNERFF
-,TRBJ1-5,-,TRBV19,TGTGCCAGTAGTATCAGGCCGTTACTACCTGAGAGCAATCAGCCCCAGCATTTT,CASSIRPLLPESNQPQHF
TRBD2,TRBJ2-2,few,TRBV7-3,TGTGCCAGCAGCTTAGATAGCGGGGGGGCAGTCCGGGAGCTGTTTTTT,CASSLDSGGAVRELFF
TRBD1,TRBJ1-2,-,TRBV20-1,TGCAGTGCCCCGGGACAGAAATCCTTAAGGCAATATGGCTACACCTTC,CSAPGQKSLRQYGYTF
TRBD2,TRBJ2-3,few,TRBV5-1,TGCGCCAGCAGCTTGGCGGGGGGAAGCTACACAGATACGCAGTATTTT,CASSLAGGSYTDTQYF
-,TRBJ1-1,few,TRBV5-1,TGCGCCAGCAGCTCCGGCAGTAACACTGAAGCTTTCTTT,CASSSGSNTEAFF
TRBD2,TRBJ2-5,-,TRBV5-1,TGCGGCAGCAGCTCTCGGACTAGCGGGGGGCCAGAGACCCAGTACTTC,CGSSSRTSGGPETQYF